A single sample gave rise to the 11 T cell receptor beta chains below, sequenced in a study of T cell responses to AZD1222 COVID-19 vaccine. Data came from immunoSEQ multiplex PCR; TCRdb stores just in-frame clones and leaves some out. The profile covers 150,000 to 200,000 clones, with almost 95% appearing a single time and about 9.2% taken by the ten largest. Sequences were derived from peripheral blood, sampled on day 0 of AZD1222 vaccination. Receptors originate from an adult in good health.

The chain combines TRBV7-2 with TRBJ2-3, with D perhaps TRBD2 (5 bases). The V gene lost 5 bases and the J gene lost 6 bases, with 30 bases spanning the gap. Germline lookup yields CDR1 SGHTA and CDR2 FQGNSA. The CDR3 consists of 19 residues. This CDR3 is CASSPEGSRPLSVRDTQYF. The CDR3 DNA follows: TGTGCCAGCAGCCCAGAGGGCAGCCGCCCTTTAAGCGTACGCGATACGCAGTATTTT.

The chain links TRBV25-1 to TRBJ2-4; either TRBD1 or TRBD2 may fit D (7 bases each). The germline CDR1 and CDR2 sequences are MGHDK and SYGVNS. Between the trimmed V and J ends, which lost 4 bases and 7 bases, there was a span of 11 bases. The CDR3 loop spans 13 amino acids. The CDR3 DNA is TGTGCCAGCAGTGGACAGGGAGGGAACATTCAGTACTTC. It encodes CASSGQGGNIQYF.

DNA of the CDR3: TGCAGCGTTGAGGACCAGACAAGCTCCTACGAGCAGTACTTC. It yields the protein CSVEDQTSSYEQYF. The gene calls are TRBV29-1 and TRBJ2-7; D is unresolved. The germline gives CDR1 SQVTM, CDR2 ANQGSEA. This CDR3 region has 14 residues. V lost 3 bases, J lost 0 bases, and 12 bases lay in between.

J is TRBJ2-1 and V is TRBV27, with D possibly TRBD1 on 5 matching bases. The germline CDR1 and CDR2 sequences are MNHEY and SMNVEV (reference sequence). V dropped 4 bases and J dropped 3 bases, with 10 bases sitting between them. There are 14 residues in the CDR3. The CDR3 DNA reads TGTGCCAGCAGTTCAGGACACAACTACAATGAGCAGTTCTTC. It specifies CASSSGHNYNEQFF.

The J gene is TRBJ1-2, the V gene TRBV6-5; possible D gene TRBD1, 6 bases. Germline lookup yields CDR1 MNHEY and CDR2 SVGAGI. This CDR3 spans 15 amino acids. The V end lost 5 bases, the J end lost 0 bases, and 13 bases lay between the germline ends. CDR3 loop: CASSPHRDTNYGYTF. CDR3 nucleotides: TGTGCCAGCAGTCCCCACAGGGATACTAACTATGGCTACACCTTC.

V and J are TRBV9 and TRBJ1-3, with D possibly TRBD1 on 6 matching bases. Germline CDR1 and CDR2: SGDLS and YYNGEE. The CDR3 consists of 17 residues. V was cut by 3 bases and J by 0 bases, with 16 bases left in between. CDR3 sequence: CASSDGRGQYSGNTIYF. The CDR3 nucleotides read TGTGCCAGCAGCGACGGGAGGGGACAATACTCTGGAAACACCATATATTTT. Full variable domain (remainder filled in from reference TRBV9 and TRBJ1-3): DSGVTQTPKHLITATGQRVTLRCSPRSGDLSVYWYQQSLDQGLQFLIQYYNGEERAKGNILERFSAQQFPDLHSELNLSSLELGDSALYFCASSDGRGQYSGNTIYFGEGSWLTVV.

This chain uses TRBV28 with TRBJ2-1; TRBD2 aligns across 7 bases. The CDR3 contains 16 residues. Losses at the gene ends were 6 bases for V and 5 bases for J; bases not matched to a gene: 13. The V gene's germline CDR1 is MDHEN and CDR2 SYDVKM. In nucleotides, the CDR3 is TGTGCCAGCAGCTTTCTAGGGGCGGGAGAACACAATGAGCAGTTCTTC. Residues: CASSFLGAGEHNEQFF.

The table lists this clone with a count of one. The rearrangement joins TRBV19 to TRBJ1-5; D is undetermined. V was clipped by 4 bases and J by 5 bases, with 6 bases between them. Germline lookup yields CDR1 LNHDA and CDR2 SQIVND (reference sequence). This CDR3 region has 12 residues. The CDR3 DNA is TGTGCCAGTAGTACTAGAGATCAGCCCCAGCATTTT. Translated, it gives CASSTRDQPQHF. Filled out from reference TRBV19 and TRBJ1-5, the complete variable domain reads DGGITQSPKYLFRKEGQNVTLSCEQNLNHDAMYWYRQDPGQGLRLIYYSQIVNDFQKGDIAEGYSVSREKKESFPLTVTSAQKNPTAFYLCASSTRDQPQHFGDGTRLSIL.

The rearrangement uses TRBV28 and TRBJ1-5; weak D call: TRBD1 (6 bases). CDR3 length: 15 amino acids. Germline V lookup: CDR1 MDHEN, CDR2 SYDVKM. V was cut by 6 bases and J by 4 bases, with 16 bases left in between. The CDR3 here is CASSLGGTGNQPQHF. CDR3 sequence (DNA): TGTGCCAGCAGCCTAGGGGGGACCGGGAATCAGCCCCAGCATTTT.

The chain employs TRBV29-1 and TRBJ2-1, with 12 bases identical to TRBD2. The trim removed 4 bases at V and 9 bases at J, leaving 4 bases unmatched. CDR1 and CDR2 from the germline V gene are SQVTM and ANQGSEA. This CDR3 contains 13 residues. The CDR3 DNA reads TGCAGCGTTGGACTAGCGGGAGAGGGTGAGCAGTTCTTC. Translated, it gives CSVGLAGEGEQFF.

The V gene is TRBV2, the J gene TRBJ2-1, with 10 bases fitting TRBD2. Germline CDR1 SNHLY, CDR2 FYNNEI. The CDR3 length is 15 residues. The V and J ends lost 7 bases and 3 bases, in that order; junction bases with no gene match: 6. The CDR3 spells CASKETSGLYNEQFF. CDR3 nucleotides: TGTGCCAGCAAGGAGACTAGCGGGCTCTACAATGAGCAGTTCTTC.